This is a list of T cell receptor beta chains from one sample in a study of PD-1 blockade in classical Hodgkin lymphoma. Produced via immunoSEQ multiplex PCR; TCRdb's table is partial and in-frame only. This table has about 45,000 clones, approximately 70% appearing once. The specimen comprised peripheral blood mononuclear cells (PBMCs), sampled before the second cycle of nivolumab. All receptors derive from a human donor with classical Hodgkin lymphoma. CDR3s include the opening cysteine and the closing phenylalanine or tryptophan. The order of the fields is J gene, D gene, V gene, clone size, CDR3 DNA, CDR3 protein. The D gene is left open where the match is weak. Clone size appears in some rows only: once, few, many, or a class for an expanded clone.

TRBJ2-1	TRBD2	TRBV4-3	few	TGCGCCAGCAGCCCGTACCTCGCGGGGGATTCCTACAATGAGCAGTTCTTC	CASSPYLAGDSYNEQFF
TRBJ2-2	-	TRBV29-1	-	TGCAGCGTTGAGGGGGTTGGGCTAGGGGATCCCGGGGAGCTGTTTTTT	CSVEGVGLGDPGELFF
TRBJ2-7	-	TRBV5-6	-	TGTGCCAGCAGCTTTTGGCGGGACCCCTCCTACGAGCAGTACTTC	CASSFWRDPSYEQYF
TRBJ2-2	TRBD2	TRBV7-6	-	TGTGCCAGCAGCTTACCGACTAGCGGGGGGGTTGACACCGGGGAGCTGTTTTTT	CASSLPTSGGVDTGELFF
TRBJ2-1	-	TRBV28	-	TGTGCCAGCAGTTTTATTAGCGGTGTAGGCTCCTACAATGAGCAGTTCTTC	CASSFISGVGSYNEQFF
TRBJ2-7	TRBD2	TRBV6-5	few	TGTGCCAGCAGTTATCGGGGACTACCACCCTACGAGCAGTACTTC	CASSYRGLPPYEQYF
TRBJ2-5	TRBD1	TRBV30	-	TGTGCCTGGGGACAGGCGCAAGAGACCCAGTACTTC	CAWGQAQETQYF
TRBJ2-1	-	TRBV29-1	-	TGCAGCCTCTCCGGGACACCCTCGAATATCTATGAGCAGTTCTTC	CSLSGTPSNIYEQFF
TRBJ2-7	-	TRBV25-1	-	TGTGCCAGCAGTGAAGTGGGGTCCCGCAGGCAGTACTTC	CASSEVGSRRQYF
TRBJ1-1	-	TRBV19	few	TGTGCCAGTAGTATAGTTGGGGCTGAAGCTTTCTTT	CASSIVGAEAFF
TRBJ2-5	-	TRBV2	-	TGTGCCAGCAGTGTCCGGGGCAGGGCCCAAGAGACCCAGTACTTC	CASSVRGRAQETQYF
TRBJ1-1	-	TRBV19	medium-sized	TGTGCCAGTAGTATAGCCCGGCTAGCAACCAACACTGAAGCTTTCTTT	CASSIARLATNTEAFF
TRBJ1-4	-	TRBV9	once	TGTGCCAGCAGCCCTTCCGGGGATACTAATGAAAAACTGTTTTTT	CASSPSGDTNEKLFF
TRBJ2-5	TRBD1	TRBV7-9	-	TGTGCCAGCAGCTCGCCGGGACAGGGTGTTGTAGAGACCCAGTACTTC	CASSSPGQGVVETQYF
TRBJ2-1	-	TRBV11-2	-	TGTGCCAGCAGCTTAGATCGGGGAGGTGAGCAGTTCTTC	CASSLDRGGEQFF
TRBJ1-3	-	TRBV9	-	TGTGCCAGCAGCGTAGAGCCGTACAGGGTTCGGGGAGGAAACACCATATATTTT	CASSVEPYRVRGGNTIYF
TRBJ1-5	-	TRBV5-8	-	TGTGCCAGCAGCTCGCAGCCTCGGGGGAGCAATCAGCCCCAGCATTTT	CASSSQPRGSNQPQHF
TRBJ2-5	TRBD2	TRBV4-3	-	TGCGCCAGCAGCCAAGGAATAGCGGGGTCCCAAGAGACCCAGTACTTC	CASSQGIAGSQETQYF
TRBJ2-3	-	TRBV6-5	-	TGTGCCAGCAGTTACTCGGGGGAGATGACAGATACGCAGTATTTT	CASSYSGEMTDTQYF
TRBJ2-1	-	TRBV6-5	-	TGTGCCAGCAGGCTGGGCCTGAGGAATGAGCAGTTCTTC	CASRLGLRNEQFF
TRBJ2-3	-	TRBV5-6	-	TGTGCCAGCAGCTTGCCCCGTCCCACAGATACGCAGTATTTT	CASSLPRPTDTQYF
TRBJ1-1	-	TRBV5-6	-	TGTGCCAGCAGTTTCTTAGGGGTGGTTTTAAGTACTGAAGCTTTCTTT	CASSFLGVVLSTEAFF
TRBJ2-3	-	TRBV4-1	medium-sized	TGCGCCAGCAGCTCCCCCGGCACAGATACGCAGTATTTT	CASSSPGTDTQYF
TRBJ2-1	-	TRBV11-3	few	TGTGCCAGCAGCTTAGATCAGGGGGGCTCCAACTCCCTCAATGAGCAGTTCTTC	CASSLDQGGSNSLNEQFF
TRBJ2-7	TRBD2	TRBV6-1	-	TGTGCCAGCAGTGAAGGGTTAGCGGGATACGAGCAGTACTTC	CASSEGLAGYEQYF
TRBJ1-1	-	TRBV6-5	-	TGTGCCAGCAGTTACACGCAGGGTGGGACCTTTGAAGCTTTCTTT	CASSYTQGGTFEAFF
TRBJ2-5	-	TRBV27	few	TGTGCCAGCAGACTCGGGGGCACGAGGGAGACCCAGTACTTC	CASRLGGTRETQYF
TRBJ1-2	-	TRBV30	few	TGTGCCTGGAGGAGGGGAGGGGGTCATGGCTACACCTTC	CAWRRGGGHGYTF
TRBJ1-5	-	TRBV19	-	TGTGCCAGTAGTATAGGCCGGACCAATGGTCAGCCCCAGCATTTT	CASSIGRTNGQPQHF
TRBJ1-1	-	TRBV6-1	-	TGTGCCAGCAGTGCCGAGGGTGGCACTGAAGCTTTCTTT	CASSAEGGTEAFF
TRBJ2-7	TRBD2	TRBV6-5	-	TGTGCCAGCAGTTTATTTGGGTTGGGGGGGTCCTACGAGCAGTACTTC	CASSLFGLGGSYEQYF
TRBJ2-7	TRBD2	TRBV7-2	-	TGTGCCAGCAGCTCGGTAGCGGGAGAGATTTCCGAGCAGTACTTC	CASSSVAGEISEQYF
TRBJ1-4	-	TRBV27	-	TGTGCCAGCAGTTTAGCACAGAACCCCACAACTAATGAAAAACTGTTTTTT	CASSLAQNPTTNEKLFF
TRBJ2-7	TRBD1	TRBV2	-	TGTGCCAGCAGCCTGGGACAGGCAAATCCCGAGCAGTACTTC	CASSLGQANPEQYF
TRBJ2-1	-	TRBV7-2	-	TGTGCCAGCAGCTGGGGGGCTAATGAGCAGTTCTTC	CASSWGANEQFF
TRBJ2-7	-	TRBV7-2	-	TGTGCCAGCAGCTTAACCTTTACCGGGACACTTACAACCTACGAGCAGTACTTC	CASSLTFTGTLTTYEQYF
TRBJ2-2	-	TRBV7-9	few	TGTGCCAGCAGCCTCCGGGCGAACACCGGGGAGCTGTTTTTT	CASSLRANTGELFF
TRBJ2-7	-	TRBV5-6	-	TGTGCCAGCAGCGATACCTCCGGGACATGGCTTATCGAGCAGTACTTC	CASSDTSGTWLIEQYF
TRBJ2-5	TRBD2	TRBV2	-	TGTGCCAGCAGTTTTAGGACTAGCGGGGGCCTAGAGACCCAGTACTTC	CASSFRTSGGLETQYF
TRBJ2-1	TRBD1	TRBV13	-	TGTGCCAGCAGCCGCGGGACAGGCCAACTCACTGAGCAGTTCTTC	CASSRGTGQLTEQFF
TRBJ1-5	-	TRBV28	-	TGTGCCAGCAGGGAAGCGGGGGGGCCCCAGCATTTT	CASREAGGPQHF
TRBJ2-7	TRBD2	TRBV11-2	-	TGTGCCAGCAGCTTAGGGGGCGGGGGTAAGGAGCAGTACTTC	CASSLGGGGKEQYF
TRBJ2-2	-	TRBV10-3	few	TGTGCCATCAGTGAGTCCAGATTCTCGAACACCGGGGAGCTGTTTTTT	CAISESRFSNTGELFF
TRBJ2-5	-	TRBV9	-	TGTGCCAGCAGCGTAGCGGGCCTAGAGACCCAGTACTTC	CASSVAGLETQYF
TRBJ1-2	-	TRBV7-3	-	TGTGCCAGCAGCTTAACCCCTCAGTTCAGTACCTATGGCTACACCTTC	CASSLTPQFSTYGYTF
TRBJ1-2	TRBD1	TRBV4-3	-	TGCGCCAGCAGCCAAGAGGTCCAGGGGGCTGGGTATGGCTACACCTTC	CASSQEVQGAGYGYTF
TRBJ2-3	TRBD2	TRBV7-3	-	TGTGCCAGCAGCCCGTCGGGGGGAATGGATACGCAGTATTTT	CASSPSGGMDTQYF
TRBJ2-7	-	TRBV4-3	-	TGCGCCAGCAGCCAAGTATCCTCTAGCTCCTACGAGCAGTACTTC	CASSQVSSSSYEQYF
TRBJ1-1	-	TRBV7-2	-	TGTGCCAGCAGCTTAGGGCAGGGAAGCACTGAAGCTTTCTTT	CASSLGQGSTEAFF
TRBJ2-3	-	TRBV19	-	TGTGCCAGTAATGACCCCCCGGGGGGCACTAGGGATAGCACAGATACGCAGTATTTT	CASNDPPGGTRDSTDTQYF
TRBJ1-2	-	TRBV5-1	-	TGCGCCAGCAGCTTGGCCAACAGGGACGACTATGGCTACACCTTC	CASSLANRDDYGYTF
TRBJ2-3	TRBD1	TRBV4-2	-	TGTGCCAGCAGCCTGACAGGGGGCACAGATACGCAGTATTTT	CASSLTGGTDTQYF
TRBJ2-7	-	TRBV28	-	TGTGCCAGCAGTTTCAGGGGACAATCCTACGAGCAGTACTTC	CASSFRGQSYEQYF
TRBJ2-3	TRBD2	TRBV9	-	TGTGCCAGCAGCACCTCAACGGGGGGAGGTAGCACAGATACGCAGTATTTT	CASSTSTGGGSTDTQYF